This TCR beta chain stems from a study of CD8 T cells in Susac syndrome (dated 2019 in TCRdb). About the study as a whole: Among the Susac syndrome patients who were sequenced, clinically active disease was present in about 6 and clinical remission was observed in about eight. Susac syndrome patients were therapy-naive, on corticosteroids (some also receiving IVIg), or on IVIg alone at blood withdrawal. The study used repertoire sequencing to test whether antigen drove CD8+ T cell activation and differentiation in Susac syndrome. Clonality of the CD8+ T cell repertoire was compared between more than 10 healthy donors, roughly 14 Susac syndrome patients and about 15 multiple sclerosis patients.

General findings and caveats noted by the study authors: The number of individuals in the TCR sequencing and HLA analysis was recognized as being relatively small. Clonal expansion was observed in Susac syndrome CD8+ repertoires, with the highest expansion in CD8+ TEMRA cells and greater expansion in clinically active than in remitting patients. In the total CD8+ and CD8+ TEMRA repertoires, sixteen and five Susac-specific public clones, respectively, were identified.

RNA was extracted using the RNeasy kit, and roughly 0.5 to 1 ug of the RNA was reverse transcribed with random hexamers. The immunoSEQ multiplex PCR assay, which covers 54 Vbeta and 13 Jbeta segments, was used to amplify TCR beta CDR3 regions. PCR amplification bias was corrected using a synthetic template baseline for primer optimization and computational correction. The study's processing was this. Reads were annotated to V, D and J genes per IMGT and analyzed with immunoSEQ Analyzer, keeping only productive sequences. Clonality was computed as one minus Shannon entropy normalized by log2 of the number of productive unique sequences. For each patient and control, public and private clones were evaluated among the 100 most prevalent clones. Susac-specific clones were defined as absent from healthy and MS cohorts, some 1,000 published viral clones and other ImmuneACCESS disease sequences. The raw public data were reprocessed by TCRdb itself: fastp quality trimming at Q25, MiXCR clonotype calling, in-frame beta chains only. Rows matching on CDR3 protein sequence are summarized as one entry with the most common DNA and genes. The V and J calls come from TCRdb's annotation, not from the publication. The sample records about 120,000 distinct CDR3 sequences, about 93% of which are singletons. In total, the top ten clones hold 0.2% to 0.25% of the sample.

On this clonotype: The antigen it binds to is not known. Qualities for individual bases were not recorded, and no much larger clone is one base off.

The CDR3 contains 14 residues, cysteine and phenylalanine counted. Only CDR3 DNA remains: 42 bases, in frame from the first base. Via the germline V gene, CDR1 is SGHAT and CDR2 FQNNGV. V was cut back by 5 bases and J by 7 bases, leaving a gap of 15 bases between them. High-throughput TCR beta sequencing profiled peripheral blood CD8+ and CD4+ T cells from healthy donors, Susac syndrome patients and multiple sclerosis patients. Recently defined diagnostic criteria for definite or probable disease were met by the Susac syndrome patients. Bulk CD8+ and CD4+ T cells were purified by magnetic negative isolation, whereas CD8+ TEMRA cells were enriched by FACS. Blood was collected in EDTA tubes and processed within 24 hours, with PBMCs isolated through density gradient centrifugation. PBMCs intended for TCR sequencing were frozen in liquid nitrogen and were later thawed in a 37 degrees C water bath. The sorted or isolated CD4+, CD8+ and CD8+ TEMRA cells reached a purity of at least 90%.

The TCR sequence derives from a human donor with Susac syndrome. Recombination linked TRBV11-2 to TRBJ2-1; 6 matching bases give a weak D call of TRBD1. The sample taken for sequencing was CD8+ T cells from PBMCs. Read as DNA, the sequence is TGTGCCAGCAGCCAACTAGATACAGGGAATGAGCAGTTCTTC. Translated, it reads CASSQLDTGNEQFF.